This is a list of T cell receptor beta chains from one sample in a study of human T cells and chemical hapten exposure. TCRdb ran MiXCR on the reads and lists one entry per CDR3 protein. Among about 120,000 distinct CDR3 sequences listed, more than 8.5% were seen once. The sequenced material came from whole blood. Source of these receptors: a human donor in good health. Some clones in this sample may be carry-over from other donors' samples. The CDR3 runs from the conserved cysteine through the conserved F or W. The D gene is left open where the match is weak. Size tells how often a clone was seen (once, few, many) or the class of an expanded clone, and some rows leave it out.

CDR3aa: CASSEANLHGYTF; CDR3nt: TGTGCCAGCAGTGAAGCAAACCTCCATGGCTACACCTTC; v_gene: TRBV6-1; abundance: many; len: 13; j_gene: TRBJ1-2; d_gene: -
CDR3aa: CASSYSGPPREQYF; CDR3nt: TGTGCCAGCAGTTACTCGGGCCCACCGAGGGAGCAGTACTTC; v_gene: TRBV6-2/TRBV6-3; abundance: many; len: 14; j_gene: TRBJ2-7; d_gene: -
CDR3aa: CSARDGEKPHVSGANVLTF; CDR3nt: TGCAGTGCTAGGGACGGTGAAAAGCCACACGTCTCTGGGGCCAACGTCCTGACTTTC; v_gene: TRBV20-1; abundance: -; len: 19; j_gene: TRBJ2-6; d_gene: -
CDR3aa: CAWSPGEQPQHF; CDR3nt: TGTGCCTGGAGTCCGGGAGAGCAGCCCCAGCATTTT; v_gene: TRBV30; abundance: many; len: 12; j_gene: TRBJ1-5; d_gene: -
CDR3aa: CASSFGLPGSSYNEQFF; CDR3nt: TGCGCCAGCAGCTTTGGGCTCCCTGGGAGCTCCTACAATGAGCAGTTCTTC; v_gene: TRBV5-1; abundance: -; len: 17; j_gene: TRBJ2-1; d_gene: -
CDR3aa: CASSSRGRVTDTQYF; CDR3nt: TGTGCCAGCTCATCCAGGGGTAGGGTCACAGATACGCAGTATTTT; v_gene: TRBV18; abundance: -; len: 15; j_gene: TRBJ2-3; d_gene: -
CDR3aa: CASSLDVEAYEQYF; CDR3nt: TGTGCCAGCAGCTTAGATGTAGAAGCCTACGAGCAGTACTTC; v_gene: TRBV7-2; abundance: -; len: 14; j_gene: TRBJ2-7; d_gene: -
CDR3aa: CASSPGTAYEQYF; CDR3nt: TGTGCCAGCAGTCCCGGGACCGCCTACGAGCAGTACTTC; v_gene: TRBV12-3/TRBV12-4; abundance: -; len: 13; j_gene: TRBJ2-7; d_gene: -
CDR3aa: CSAREWGTGGAGNQPQHF; CDR3nt: TGCAGTGCTAGAGAGTGGGGGACAGGGGGCGCAGGCAATCAGCCCCAGCATTTT; v_gene: TRBV20-1; abundance: -; len: 18; j_gene: TRBJ1-5; d_gene: TRBD1
CDR3aa: CSARFSLGNTIYF; CDR3nt: TGCAGTGCTAGGTTTTCGCTCGGAAACACCATATATTTT; v_gene: TRBV20-1; abundance: many; len: 13; j_gene: TRBJ1-3; d_gene: -
CDR3aa: CASSDRENTEAFF; CDR3nt: TGTGCCAGCAGTGACAGGGAGAACACTGAAGCTTTCTTT; v_gene: TRBV2; abundance: many; len: 13; j_gene: TRBJ1-1; d_gene: -
CDR3aa: CASSTSQGAAGELFF; CDR3nt: TGTGCCAGTAGTACCTCGCAGGGGGCAGCGGGGGAGCTGTTTTTT; v_gene: TRBV19; abundance: few; len: 15; j_gene: TRBJ2-2; d_gene: TRBD1
CDR3aa: CASSPPARAYNSPLHF; CDR3nt: TGTGCCAGCTCACCACCGGCCAGGGCCTATAATTCACCCCTCCACTTT; v_gene: TRBV18; abundance: many; len: 16; j_gene: TRBJ1-6; d_gene: -
CDR3aa: CSADTQQGYEQFF; CDR3nt: TGCAGCGCCGACACCCAACAGGGCTATGAGCAGTTCTTC; v_gene: TRBV29-1; abundance: -; len: 13; j_gene: TRBJ2-1; d_gene: -
CDR3aa: CASSLSQGRGIYNSPLHF; CDR3nt: TGTGCCAGCAGCTTAAGCCAGGGGAGAGGTATATATAATTCACCCCTCCACTTT; v_gene: TRBV7-2; abundance: many; len: 18; j_gene: TRBJ1-6; d_gene: -
CDR3aa: CASRVQAYTEAFF; CDR3nt: TGCGCCAGCAGGGTCCAGGCTTACACTGAAGCTTTCTTT; v_gene: TRBV10-2; abundance: many; len: 13; j_gene: TRBJ1-1; d_gene: -
CDR3aa: CASSFYVAFSGNTIYF; CDR3nt: TGTGCCAGCAGCTTCTACGTGGCGTTCTCGGGAAACACCATATATTTT; v_gene: TRBV7-9; abundance: many; len: 16; j_gene: TRBJ1-3; d_gene: -
CDR3aa: CASSLSGQETQYF; CDR3nt: TGTGCCAGCAGCTTATCAGGACAAGAGACCCAGTACTTC; v_gene: TRBV7-6; abundance: few; len: 13; j_gene: TRBJ2-5; d_gene: -
CDR3aa: CASSLRDRATGQPQHF; CDR3nt: TGTGCCAGCAGTTTAAGAGACAGGGCAACGGGTCAGCCCCAGCATTTT; v_gene: TRBV28; abundance: many; len: 16; j_gene: TRBJ1-5; d_gene: TRBD1
CDR3aa: CSAIPGHSGANVLTF; CDR3nt: TGCAGTGCTATCCCGGGACACTCTGGGGCCAACGTCCTGACTTTC; v_gene: TRBV20-1; abundance: many; len: 15; j_gene: TRBJ2-6; d_gene: -
CDR3aa: CATSDAQGPTDTQYF; CDR3nt: TGTGCCACCAGTGATGCCCAGGGTCCCACAGATACGCAGTATTTT; v_gene: TRBV24-1; abundance: many; len: 15; j_gene: TRBJ2-3; d_gene: -
CDR3aa: CASSYSLANYGYTF; CDR3nt: TGTGCCAGCAGTTACTCGCTAGCTAACTATGGCTACACCTTC; v_gene: TRBV6-6; abundance: -; len: 14; j_gene: TRBJ1-2; d_gene: -
CDR3aa: CSVGGRQESGYTF; CDR3nt: TGCAGCGTTGGTGGCCGCCAAGAGTCTGGCTACACCTTC; v_gene: TRBV29-1; abundance: -; len: 13; j_gene: TRBJ1-2; d_gene: -
CDR3aa: CSVIHYNEQFF; CDR3nt: TGCAGCGTGATTCATTACAATGAGCAGTTCTTC; v_gene: TRBV29-1; abundance: few; len: 11; j_gene: TRBJ2-1; d_gene: -
CDR3aa: CASSGRTSYNEQFF; CDR3nt: TGTGCCAGCAGTGGTCGGACATCCTACAATGAGCAGTTCTTC; v_gene: TRBV6-6; abundance: -; len: 14; j_gene: TRBJ2-1; d_gene: -
CDR3aa: CASSQLGTQETQYF; CDR3nt: TGTGCCAGCAGCCAACTAGGGACACAAGAGACCCAGTACTTC; v_gene: TRBV3-1; abundance: -; len: 14; j_gene: TRBJ2-5; d_gene: -
CDR3aa: CASSFAGLGNQPQHF; CDR3nt: TGTGCCAGCAGTTTTGCTGGGCTGGGAAATCAGCCCCAGCATTTT; v_gene: TRBV12-3/TRBV12-4; abundance: many; len: 15; j_gene: TRBJ1-5; d_gene: -
CDR3aa: CASSLVASGGPNEQFF; CDR3nt: TGCGCCAGCAGCTTGGTGGCTAGCGGGGGTCCTAATGAGCAGTTCTTC; v_gene: TRBV5-1; abundance: many; len: 16; j_gene: TRBJ2-1; d_gene: TRBD2
CDR3aa: CASSHDRVPYEQYF; CDR3nt: TGTGCCAGCAGCCACGACAGGGTACCCTACGAGCAGTACTTC; v_gene: TRBV7-2; abundance: -; len: 14; j_gene: TRBJ2-7; d_gene: TRBD1
CDR3aa: CASSLGGKRELFF; CDR3nt: TGTGCCAGCAGCTTAGGCGGAAAGCGGGAGCTGTTTTTT; v_gene: TRBV7-2; abundance: -; len: 13; j_gene: TRBJ2-2; d_gene: -
CDR3aa: CASSGDRAYEQYF; CDR3nt: TGTGCCAGCAGTGGGGACCGAGCCTACGAGCAGTACTTC; v_gene: TRBV25-1; abundance: -; len: 13; j_gene: TRBJ2-7; d_gene: -
CDR3aa: CASSADPRRTSYEQYF; CDR3nt: TGTGCCAGCAGCGCCGACCCTCGACGGACGTCCTACGAGCAGTACTTC; v_gene: TRBV9; abundance: -; len: 16; j_gene: TRBJ2-7; d_gene: -
CDR3aa: CASSSDEWDRIYEQYF; CDR3nt: TGTGCCAGCAGTTCTGACGAGTGGGACAGGATCTACGAGCAGTACTTC; v_gene: TRBV6-2/TRBV6-3; abundance: -; len: 16; j_gene: TRBJ2-7; d_gene: TRBD1
CDR3aa: CASSQLDHSGGYNEQFF; CDR3nt: TGCGCCAGCAGCCAACTTGATCATAGCGGGGGCTACAATGAGCAGTTCTTC; v_gene: TRBV4-3; abundance: few; len: 17; j_gene: TRBJ2-1; d_gene: TRBD2
CDR3aa: CASSEGYEQYF; CDR3nt: TGTGCCAGCAGCGAGGGGTACGAGCAGTACTTC; v_gene: TRBV6-1; abundance: many; len: 11; j_gene: TRBJ2-7; d_gene: -
CDR3aa: CSVRAALAKNIQYF; CDR3nt: TGCAGCGTTAGAGCCGCCCTAGCCAAAAACATTCAGTACTTC; v_gene: TRBV29-1; abundance: many; len: 14; j_gene: TRBJ2-4; d_gene: -
CDR3aa: CASSAGRGSGGDSNYGYTF; CDR3nt: TGTGCCAGCAGCGCCGGAAGGGGGAGTGGAGGGGATTCTAACTATGGCTACACCTTC; v_gene: TRBV9; abundance: -; len: 19; j_gene: TRBJ1-2; d_gene: -